This T cell receptor beta chain comes out of a study of cytomegalovirus exposure and HLA in healthy donors. The wider study: One earlier analysis, a look at 180 million or so T cells, found about 100 million unique TCR beta sequences. In terms of ancestry, the Caucasian-associated cluster contained more than 65% of the roughly 360 genotyped donors.

Remarks on this clone: Its cognate antigen is unknown.

The CDR3 sequence is 20 residues long. CDR1 SGHAT and CDR2 FQNNGV come from the germline V gene. V trimming: 0 bases; J trimming: 2 bases; junction bases outside the gene matches: 11. Findings and limits, study-wide: Follow-up analysis later connected one missense variant in DCLRE1C with trimming of TCR beta V- and J-genes. Reports indicate that TCR beta sequences accurately predicted the HLA-A and HLA-B alleles of most subjects.

Use of 60 Vbeta and 13 Jbeta primers characterized the PCR. Here immunoSEQ multiplex PCR was the method, and the copy in TCRdb shows in-frame clones only, minus some. The sample holds approximately 30,000 clones, roughly 44% seen once. The sequencing sample was made of PBMCs. The sequence was collected from a woman aged 45-65 years in good health and CMV-seronegative. The V gene is TRBV11-2, the J gene TRBJ2-1; 12 bases line up with TRBD2. The CDR3 sequence: CASSLEGLAGRGGTYNEQFF. CDR3 sequence (DNA): TGTGCCAGCAGCTTAGAGGGACTAGCGGGCCGGGGAGGTACCTACAATGAGCAGTTCTTC.